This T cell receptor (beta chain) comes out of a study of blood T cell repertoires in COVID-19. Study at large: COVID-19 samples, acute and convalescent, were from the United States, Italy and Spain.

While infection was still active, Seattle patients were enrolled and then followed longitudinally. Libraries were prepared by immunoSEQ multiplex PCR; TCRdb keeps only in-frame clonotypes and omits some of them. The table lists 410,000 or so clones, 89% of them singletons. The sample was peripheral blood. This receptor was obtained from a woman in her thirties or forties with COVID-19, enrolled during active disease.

Here the CDR3 DNA reads TGTGCCAGCAGCCCCCAGGGTTTTGTAGGTGCTGGGTCGGGGGAGCTGTTTTTT. This encodes CASSPQGFVGAGSGELFF. The chain employs TRBV7-3 and TRBJ2-2; D is perhaps TRBD1 (5 bases). V lost 5 bases and J 8 bases, leaving 27 bases between the germline ends. The CDR3 extends over 18 amino acids. Germline lookup yields CDR1 SGHTA and CDR2 FQGTGA.